This TCR beta chain derives from a study of CD8+CD57+ T cells in acquired aplastic anemia. Whole-study context: Sorted CD4+ and CD8+ cells gave an average of roughly 3.2 ug of DNA.

The template for TCR beta VDJ and CDR3 sequence profiling was genomic DNA. One entry per CDR3 protein, called by TCRdb with MiXCR from the reads. The repertoire holds roughly 500,000 distinct CDR3 sequences, with less than 35% as singletons. Turning to this clonotype: The antigen is not known.

The patients chosen for sequencing had shown expansion of CD8+CD57+ cells (detected by flow cytometry). Acquired aplastic anemia of severe grade affected all patients. Study-wide findings and caveats: A significant difference in CD8+ Simpson's diversity between patients and controls was not found. Researchers report that 25 to 30 CD8+ CDR3 sequences appeared in both patients and controls.

The TCR was taken from a human donor with aplastic anemia. Sequencing was done on a sample of sorted CD4+, CD8+, or CD8+CD57+ T cells (not recorded which) from PBMCs.

The CDR3 DNA sequence: TGCAGTGCTAGAGAAGCACGGCCTGGAAACACCATATATTTT. Encoded protein: CSAREARPGNTIYF. This chain links TRBV20-1 with TRBJ1-3; D gene unclear. CDR1 and CDR2 (germline): DFQATT, SNEGSKA (reference sequence). The CDR3 runs 14 residues. V was cut by 0 bases and J by 2 bases, with 8 bases left in between.